These 11 T cell receptor beta chains share one sample of origin, sequenced in a study of blood T cells in healthy people across ages. Sample-barcoded 5' priming and a J-beta primer mix drove a second PCR of about 6 to 12 cycles. TCRdb re-called the 5' RACE reads through MiXCR, storing one row per CDR3 protein. The profile shows hundreds of thousands of distinct CDR3 sequences, around 45% of them singletons. Material for sequencing was blood. The receptors derive from a woman in her sixties or seventies in good health.

This clonotype was observed a few times. The rearrangement joins TRBV9 to TRBJ1-2; no clear D gene. V was trimmed by 0 bases and J by 0 bases, leaving 3 bases between them. Per germline, CDR1 SGDLS and CDR2 YYNGEE. The CDR3 totals 13 residues. CDR3 nucleotide sequence: TGTGCCAGCAGCGTAGCTCCTAACTATGGCTACACCTTC. Its translation is CASSVAPNYGYTF.

This clonotype came up a few times. The CDR3 nucleotides are TGCGCCAGCAGCGGGGGACAGGGACGCTATGGCTACACCTTC. This sequence encodes CASSGGQGRYGYTF. The chain has TRBV5-1 and TRBJ1-2, with 9 nucleotides matching TRBD1. The germline CDR1 and CDR2 sequences are SGHRS and YFSETQ. V lost 4 bases to trimming and J lost 4 bases; unmatched junction nucleotides: 5. The CDR3 runs 14 residues. The complete variable domain, with remaining parts taken from reference TRBV5-1 and TRBJ1-2, reads KAGVTQTPRYLIKTRGQQVTLSCSPISGHRSVSWYQQTPGQGLQFLFEYFSETQRNKGNFPGRFSGRQFSNSRSEMNVSTLELGDSALYLCASSGGQGRYGYTFGSGTRLTVV.

The rearrangement links TRBV28 to TRBJ2-3, with 8 nucleotides matching TRBD2. From germline, CDR1 is MDHEN and CDR2 SYDVKM. The CDR3 extends over 16 amino acids. V trimming: 3 bases; J trimming: 0 bases; junction bases outside the gene matches: 5. CDR3 region: CASSLSTGGSTDTQYF. For the CDR3, the DNA is TGTGCCAGCAGTTTGTCGACGGGGGGGAGCACAGATACGCAGTATTTT.

The chain is built from TRBV5-1 and TRBJ1-6; no reliable D call. Germline assignment: CDR1 SGHRS and CDR2 YFSETQ. V gave up 2 bases and J gave up 7 bases, with 10 bases separating them. The CDR3 consists of 14 residues. CDR3 bases: TGCGCCAGCAGCTTTCAGACGGAAAATTCACCCCTCCACTTT. This gives the protein CASSFQTENSPLHF.

CDR3 coding DNA: TGCAGTGGCCGGGACTCCGAACGGGCCTACGAGCAGTACTTC. Translation: CSGRDSERAYEQYF. The chain couples TRBV20-1 to TRBJ2-5; possibly TRBD2 for D (6 bases). Near its end, the DNA agrees better with TRBJ2-7, so the J call may be wrong. CDR1 DFQATT and CDR2 SNEGSKA come from the germline V gene (reference sequence). The CDR3 sequence is 14 residues long.

V and J are TRBV20-1 and TRBJ2-5; D is possibly TRBD2 (6 bases). Germline values: CDR1 DFQATT, CDR2 SNEGSKA (reference sequence). Trimming took 8 bases from V and 6 from J, leaving 16 bases between them. This CDR3 is 12 amino acids long. The CDR3 coding sequence is TGCAGTAAACCCTCGGGGGACCAGACCCAGTACTTC. It yields the protein CSKPSGDQTQYF.

The chain has TRBV11-2 and TRBJ2-3; D perhaps matches TRBD2 (6 bases). The CDR3 has 16 amino acids. CDR1 is SGHAT and CDR2 is FQNNGV in the germline V gene. With 6 bases removed from V and 1 base from J, the gap between germline ends came to 17 bases. This CDR3 reads CASRPIIWRGTDTQYF. The CDR3 DNA reads as TGTGCCAGCAGACCAATTATTTGGAGGGGCACAGATACGCAGTATTTT. Using reference TRBV11-2 and TRBJ2-3 for the parts outside the CDR3, the full variable domain is EAGVAQSPRYKIIEKRQSVAFWCNPISGHATLYWYQQILGQGPKLLIQFQNNGVVDDSQLPKDRFSAERLKGVDSTLKIQPAKLEDSAVYLCASRPIIWRGTDTQYFGPGTRLTVL.

This rearrangement joins TRBV20-1 to TRBJ1-6; 7 bases line up with TRBD1. The CDR3 has 17 amino acids. The V gene end was trimmed by 3 bases and the J gene end by 4 bases; junction bases not matched to a gene: 12. Per germline, CDR1 DFQATT and CDR2 SNEGSKA (reference sequence). CDR3 nucleotides: TGCAGTGCTAGGGATGTAAGACAGGGATTATATAATTCACCCCTCCACTTT. It translates to CSARDVRQGLYNSPLHF.

This chain's CDR3 is CASSPSRGQYNEQFF. CDR3 bases: TGCGCCAGCAGCCCCTCGCGGGGGCAATACAATGAGCAGTTCTTC. This chain links TRBV4-3 with TRBJ2-1; D is possibly TRBD2 (7 bases). This CDR3 is built from 15 residues. Trimming shortened V by 4 bases and J by 4 bases, and 14 bases separated the two germline ends. Looked up from germline, CDR1 is LGHNA and CDR2 is YSLEER.

This rearrangement joins TRBV11-3 to TRBJ2-3; unclear D gene. The CDR3 sequence is 13 residues long. The V and J ends lost 1 base and 4 bases respectively, with 6 bases between them. Germline CDR1 reads SGHNT; CDR2 reads YENEEA. CDR3 DNA: TGTGCCAGCAGCTTAGGGAGTGCAGATACGCAGTATTTT. Protein: CASSLGSADTQYF.

The chain couples TRBV29-1 to TRBJ2-2; D gene ambiguous. CDR3 length: 12 residues. The germline gives CDR1 SQVTM, CDR2 ANQGSEA. V was cut by 7 bases and J by 6 bases, with 12 bases left in between. This CDR3 is CSAARSAGELFF. CDR3 sequence (DNA): TGCAGCGCTGCCCGGAGTGCCGGGGAGCTGTTTTTT.